This record looks at one T cell receptor (beta chain) sequence and its context. Between the trimmed V and J ends, which lost 6 bases and 0 bases, there was a span of 11 bases. Germline V gives CDR1 SNHLY, CDR2 FYNNEI. The CDR3 extends over 14 amino acids. The data belong to a study of shared clonotypes between healthy human individuals. The method was immunoSEQ multiplex PCR; TCRdb's version includes in-frame clones alone and lacks a portion of them. This table has approximately 1,000,000 clones, 70% to 80% appearing once. The sequence derives from a man aged 18 to 30 in good health. Some clones in this sample may be carry-over from other donors' samples. The sequenced sample consisted of memory CD4+ T cells from PBMCs. Subset specified: CD45RA-negative fraction. V and J are TRBV2 and TRBJ1-1; D is unresolved. CDR3 region: CASSLVSVNTEAFF. DNA of the CDR3: TGTGCCAGCAGCCTGGTTTCGGTGAACACTGAAGCTTTCTTT.